These 13 T cell receptor beta chains share one sample of origin, sequenced in a study of identifying expanded T cells in peripheral blood. This table comes from immunoSEQ multiplex PCR, and its TCRdb copy is limited to in-frame clones, with some not included. This sample has tens of thousands of clones, with 84% found just once. The specimen was blood. The receptors were sampled from a person aged 18 to 69 in good health.

This chain connects TRBV14 to TRBJ2-3; D not resolved. Germline CDR1 reads SGHDN; CDR2 reads FVKESK. This CDR3 comprises 13 residues. V was shortened by 1 base and J by 4 bases, with 6 bases between the two germline ends. The CDR3: CASSQVRADTQYF. The CDR3 DNA reads as TGTGCCAGCAGCCAAGTAAGGGCAGATACGCAGTATTTT.

The chain links TRBV19 to TRBJ1-5; D perhaps matches TRBD1 (6 bases). In germline, CDR1 is LNHDA, CDR2 SQIVND (reference sequence). V lost 6 bases and J lost 5, with 14 bases in between. This CDR3 is 14 amino acids long. The CDR3 DNA reads as TGTGCCAGTAGGGAAGGGGGTGGCGATCAGCCCCAGCATTTT. Protein product: CASREGGGDQPQHF.

This chain uses TRBV7-2 with TRBJ2-7, with TRBD2 as a possible D gene (6 bases). Germline CDR1 SGHTA, CDR2 FQGNSA. This CDR3 is 18 amino acids long. V was clipped by 0 bases and J by 2 bases, with 20 bases between them. CDR3 coding DNA: TGTGCCAGCAGCTTAGCGAGGCCTATCGGGGACTGGGCCTACGAGCAGTACTTC. Its protein is CASSLARPIGDWAYEQYF.

This clone appeared a few times. Written as DNA, the CDR3 is TGTGCCAGTTCTAGGGGCAGTAGGAACACTGAAGCTTTCTTT. It codes for CASSRGSRNTEAFF. This rearrangement joins TRBV19 to TRBJ1-1; D may be TRBD1 (5 bases). The CDR3 consists of 14 residues. CDR1 and CDR2 (germline): LNHDA, SQIVND (reference sequence). Trimming stripped 8 bases from V and 1 base from J, with 14 bases between.

The chain uses TRBV9 and TRBJ1-2, with D unresolved. Germline V gene lookup returns CDR1 SGDLS and CDR2 YYNGEE. This CDR3 spans 13 amino acids. V was clipped by 0 bases and J by 4 bases, with 7 bases between them. The CDR3 nucleotides are TGTGCCAGCAGCGTAGACCAGGCCTATGGCTACACCTTC. Translation gives CASSVDQAYGYTF.

The rearrangement links TRBV4-3 to TRBJ2-7; 10 nucleotides agree with TRBD2. Trimming cost V 2 bases and J 4 bases; bases outside gene matches: 5. CDR1 and CDR2 from the germline V gene are LGHNA and YSLEER. This CDR3 contains 15 residues. This CDR3 reads CASSQLSTSGYEQYF. CDR3 coding DNA: TGCGCCAGCAGCCAATTGTCGACTAGCGGGTACGAGCAGTACTTC.

The rearrangement links TRBV7-9 to TRBJ1-2; D unresolved. V lost 1 base to trimming and J lost 5 bases, with 14 bases between them. The CDR3 covers 15 residues. Looked up from germline, CDR1 is SEHNR and CDR2 is FQNEAQ (reference sequence). The CDR3 coding sequence is TGTGCCAGCAGCTTAGGGGGAGGACCGGAGTATGGCTACACCTTC. This codes for CASSLGGGPEYGYTF.

This rearrangement joins TRBV19 to TRBJ1-5; 8 nucleotides agree with TRBD1. The CDR3 covers 16 residues. J gave up 2 bases and V 7 bases, and 10 bases lay outside the gene matches. The V gene's germline CDR1 is LNHDA and CDR2 SQIVND (reference sequence). CDR3 loop: CASNLQGGLGNQPQHF. The CDR3 DNA follows: TGTGCCAGTAATTTACAGGGGGGATTAGGCAATCAGCCCCAGCATTTT.

The chain joins TRBV19 to TRBJ2-5; the D gene is possibly TRBD1 (5 bases). The CDR3 is made up of 14 amino acids. Trimming pared 3 bases from V and 5 bases from J, leaving 13 bases between. Germline CDR1 reads LNHDA; CDR2 reads SQIVND (reference sequence). The CDR3: CASSIQGMTETQYF. CDR3 bases: TGTGCCAGTAGTATTCAGGGTATGACTGAGACCCAGTACTTC. Full variable domain (outside the CDR3, taken from reference TRBV19 and TRBJ2-5): DGGITQSPKYLFRKEGQNVTLSCEQNLNHDAMYWYRQDPGQGLRLIYYSQIVNDFQKGDIAEGYSVSREKKESFPLTVTSAQKNPTAFYLCASSIQGMTETQYFGPGTRLLVL.

The chain uses TRBV5-1 and TRBJ2-1; TRBD2 aligns across 8 bases. The CDR3 is 16 residues long. J was trimmed by 0 bases and V by 0 bases; bases with no gene match: 2. Germline CDR1 SGHRS, CDR2 YFSETQ. CDR3 region: CASSLVSGSSYNEQFF. Written as DNA, the CDR3 is TGCGCCAGCAGCTTGGTCAGCGGGAGCTCCTACAATGAGCAGTTCTTC.

This chain links TRBV9 with TRBJ2-2, with D hard to call. V was cut by 3 bases and J by 1 base, with 13 bases left in between. The germline V gene encodes CDR1 SGDLS and CDR2 YYNGEE. The CDR3 loop spans 16 amino acids. Written as DNA, the CDR3 is TGTGCCAGCAGCGCGCAGAGTTCCGGGAACACCGGGGAGCTGTTTTTT. Translated, it gives CASSAQSSGNTGELFF.

The chain has TRBV28 and TRBJ2-7, with 7 positions matching TRBD1. Germline-derived CDR1 and CDR2 are MDHEN and SYDVKM. The CDR3 has 14 residues. V lost 4 bases to trimming and J lost 0 bases; unmatched junction nucleotides: 3. CDR3 in DNA: TGTGCCAGCAGTTCGGGACAGAGCTCCTACGAGCAGTACTTC. It encodes CASSSGQSSYEQYF.

In its sample, this clone was seen once. This chain uses TRBV23-1 with TRBJ1-5; D perhaps matches TRBD1 (6 bases). TRBV23-1 is reported as an ORF; its role is uncertain. The CDR3 is 19 amino acids. Trimming pared 0 bases from V and 0 bases from J, leaving 18 bases between. The CDR3, as DNA: TGCGCCAGCAGTCAATCTGGACAGCCCTGGCTCTATAGCAATCAGCCCCAGCATTTT. Its translation: CASSQSGQPWLYSNQPQHF.